The 9 T cell receptor beta chains in this list originate from one sample, sequenced in a study of blood T cell repertoires in COVID-19. Sequencing was performed with immunoSEQ multiplex PCR; in TCRdb, only in-frame clones are kept and a portion is missing. The table has roughly 230,000 clones, around four fifths seen once. Sequencing was carried out using peripheral blood. These receptor sequences come from a woman of 80 years or more with COVID-19, enrolled during active disease.

CDR3 amino acids: CASSLTSGGWYTQYF. The CDR3 coding sequence is TGCGCCAGCAGTCTGACTAGCGGGGGGTGGTATACGCAGTATTTT. This chain uses TRBV5-1 with TRBJ2-3; 13 positions match TRBD2. The germline V gene encodes CDR1 SGHRS and CDR2 YFSETQ. V lost 5 bases to trimming and J lost 7 bases; unmatched junction nucleotides: 7. The CDR3 loop spans 15 amino acids.

This clone is a singleton in its sample. The CDR3 coding sequence is TGTGCCAGCAGCCCCCGGAGGGTTGATGGCTACACCTTC. Translating gives CASSPRRVDGYTF. The V call is TRBV5-6, the J call TRBJ1-2; no definite D call. Germline V gene lookup returns CDR1 SGHDT and CDR2 YYEEEE. Trimming cost V 4 bases and J 6 bases, with 13 bases left between them. This CDR3 region has 13 residues.

The J gene is TRBJ1-5, the V gene TRBV6-5; 8 nucleotides align to TRBD1. CDR3 length equals 15 residues. Trimming removed 8 bases from V and 3 bases from J; junction bases left unmatched: 9. CDR1 MNHEY and CDR2 SVGAGI come from the germline V gene. CDR3 in amino acids: CASYRGEVNNQPQHF. The DNA of the CDR3 is TGTGCCAGCTACAGGGGGGAGGTTAACAATCAGCCCCAGCATTTT.

CDR3 in amino acids: CSVEDRAGVYNEQFF. CDR3 nucleotides: TGCAGCGTTGAAGATCGGGCAGGGGTCTACAATGAGCAGTTCTTC. The chain joins TRBV29-1 to TRBJ2-1; weak D call: TRBD1 (6 bases). The CDR3 is made up of 15 amino acids. The germline V and J ends were trimmed by 0 bases and 3 bases, with 12 bases remaining between them. Germline V CDR1 and CDR2: SQVTM, ANQGSEA.

With regard to this clone: In the same sample, other DNA sequences code for this CDR3. The rearrangement uses TRBV3-1 (or the pseudogene TRBV3-2) and TRBJ2-7; D unclear. Germline CDR1 is LGHDT and CDR2 is YNNKEL (reference sequence). Trimming shortened V by 1 base and J by 2 bases, and 9 bases separated the two germline ends. This CDR3 contains 14 residues. This CDR3 is CASSQVPGAYEQYF. In nucleotides, the CDR3 is TGTGCCAGCAGCCAAGTCCCAGGCGCCTACGAGCAGTACTTC.

Only a few counts were recorded for this clone. The V call is TRBV24-1, the J call TRBJ1-4; 8 nucleotides line up with TRBD1. The V gene end was trimmed by 7 bases and the J gene end by 7 bases; junction bases not matched to a gene: 7. Germline V lookup: CDR1 KGHDR, CDR2 SFDVKD. The CDR3 has 14 amino acids. In DNA, the CDR3 is TGTGCCACCAGAAACAGGGGGAGTAGTGAAAAACTGTTTTTT. Its translation: CATRNRGSSEKLFF.

This chain joins TRBV10-1 and TRBJ2-7, with 8 positions matching TRBD1. The CDR3 spans 13 residues. Germline lookup yields CDR1 WNHNN and CDR2 SYGVQD (reference sequence). V lost 0 bases, J lost 6 bases, and 1 base stayed unmatched. The CDR3 loop is CASSESRGREQYV. CDR3 nucleotides: TGCGCCAGCAGTGAGTCCAGGGGGCGCGAGCAGTACGTC.

The CDR3 is CASSYSQGNIQYF. In DNA, the CDR3 is TGTGCCAGCAGTTACTCGCAGGGAAACATTCAGTACTTC. The rearrangement joins TRBV6-2 or TRBV6-3 to TRBJ2-4; the D gene is possibly TRBD1 (5 bases). Germline lookup yields CDR1 MNHEY and CDR2 SVGEGT. V was pared by 0 bases and J by 6 bases, with 6 bases between. This CDR3 is built from 13 residues.

The chain employs TRBV6-6 and TRBJ2-7; 7 bases fit TRBD2. The CDR3 sequence is 14 residues long. V lost 2 bases, J lost 7 bases, and 8 bases stayed unmatched. Per germline, CDR1 MNHNY and CDR2 SVGAGI (reference sequence). The CDR3 DNA reads TGTGCCAGCAGTTACACTGCGGGACTAAGAGAGCAGTACTTC. Translated: CASSYTAGLREQYF.